This record concerns one T cell receptor beta chain sequence. Its antigen remains unidentified. The data originate from a study of OX40 agonist ivuxolimab in advanced cancers. Turning to the study itself: Partial responses were observed in three patients, of whom one had hepatocellular carcinoma and two had cutaneous melanoma. Study-wide results and caveats: Relative to CD4+ cells, CD8+ T cells on average had more expanded clones. At 0.1-3.0 mg/kg, partial responders had clonal expansion among the lowest observed.

Clones were sequenced by immunoSEQ multiplex PCR, and TCRdb holds only the in-frame ones, with some missing. The data hold tens of thousands of clones, with 70% to 90% observed a single time. V was cut by 6 bases and J by 6 bases, with 14 bases left in between. Looked up from germline, CDR1 is MDHEN and CDR2 is SYDVKM. The CDR3 totals 13 residues. The sequencing here drew on CD4+ or CD8+ T cells sorted from blood, taken in a trial of the OX40 agonist ivuxolimab. The chain combines TRBV28 with TRBJ1-1; D might be TRBD1 (6 bases). The TCR originated in an adult with an advanced solid tumor such as melanoma, head and neck, liver or kidney cancer. The CDR3 region has the DNA TGTGCCAGCAGCGAGGGAGGGGGGGCTGAAGCTTTCTTT. This sequence encodes CASSEGGGAEAFF.